This TCR beta chain was retrieved from a study of graft-versus-host responses after intestinal transplantation. At the level of the study: Transplant recipients had multivisceral, liver-intestinal, or isolated intestinal grafts.

Only in-frame clones appear in the TCRdb table, and some are missing; sequencing was by immunoSEQ multiplex PCR. The sample has about 93,000 clones; 85% to 95% are singletons. As to this clone: Its antigen is not known.

The TCR comes from a human donor who received an intestinal transplant. The source material was unstimulated CD8+ T cells sorted from spleen or lymph node cells, sampled before intestinal transplant.

As DNA, the CDR3 is TGTGCCAGCAGCTTGGTTTGGGAGGGGCCCTACGAGCAGTACTTC. It yields the protein CASSLVWEGPYEQYF. The V and J genes are TRBV5-6 and TRBJ2-7; TRBD2 agrees at 7 bases. Germline V lookup: CDR1 SGHDT, CDR2 YYEEEE. The CDR3 runs to 15 residues. Germline trimming cut 0 bases from V and 2 bases from J; bases unmatched to any gene: 5.